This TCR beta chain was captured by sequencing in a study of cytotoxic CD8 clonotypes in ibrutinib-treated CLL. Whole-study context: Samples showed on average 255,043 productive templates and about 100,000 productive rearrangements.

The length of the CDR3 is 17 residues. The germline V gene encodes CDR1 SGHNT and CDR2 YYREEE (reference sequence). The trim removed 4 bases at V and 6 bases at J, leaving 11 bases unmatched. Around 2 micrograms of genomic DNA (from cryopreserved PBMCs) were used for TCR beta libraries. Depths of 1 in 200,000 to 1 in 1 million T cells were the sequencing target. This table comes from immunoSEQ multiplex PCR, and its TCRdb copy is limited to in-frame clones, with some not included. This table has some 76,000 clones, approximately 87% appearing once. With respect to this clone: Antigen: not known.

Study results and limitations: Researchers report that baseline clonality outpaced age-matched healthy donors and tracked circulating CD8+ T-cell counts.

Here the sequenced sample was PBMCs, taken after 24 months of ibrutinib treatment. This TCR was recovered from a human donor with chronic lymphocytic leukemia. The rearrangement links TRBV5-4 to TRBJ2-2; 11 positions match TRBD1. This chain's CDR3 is CASSTPQRGQGAGELFF. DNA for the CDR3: TGTGCCAGCAGCACACCCCAGCGGGGACAGGGGGCCGGGGAGCTGTTTTTT.